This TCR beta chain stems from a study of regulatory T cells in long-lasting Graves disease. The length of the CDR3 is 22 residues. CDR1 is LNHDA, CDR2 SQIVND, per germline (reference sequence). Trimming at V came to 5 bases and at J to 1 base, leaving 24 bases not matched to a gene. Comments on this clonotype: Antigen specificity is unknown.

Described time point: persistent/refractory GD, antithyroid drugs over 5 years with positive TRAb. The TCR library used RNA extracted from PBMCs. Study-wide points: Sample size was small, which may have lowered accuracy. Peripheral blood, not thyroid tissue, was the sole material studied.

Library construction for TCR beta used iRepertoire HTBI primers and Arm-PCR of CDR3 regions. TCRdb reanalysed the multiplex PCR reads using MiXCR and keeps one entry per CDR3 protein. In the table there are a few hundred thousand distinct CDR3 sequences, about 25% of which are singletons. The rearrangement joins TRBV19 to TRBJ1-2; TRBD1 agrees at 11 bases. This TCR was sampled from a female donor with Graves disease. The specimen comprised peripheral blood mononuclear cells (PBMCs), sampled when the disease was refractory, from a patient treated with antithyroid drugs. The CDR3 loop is CASSPSLEFDRDRGFFNYGYTF. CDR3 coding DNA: TGTGCCAGTAGTCCTTCACTCGAATTTGACCGGGACAGGGGGTTCTTTAACTATGGCTACACCTTC.